This is a list of T cell receptor beta chains from one sample in a study of T cells in Graves' hyperthyroidism and ophthalmopathy. MiXCR, applied by TCRdb to the multiplex PCR reads, yields one record per CDR3 protein. Of over 350,000 distinct CDR3 sequences listed, around a sixth are singletons. The specimen was blood. These receptors originate from a young man with Graves' ophthalmopathy. CDR3s include the opening cysteine and the closing phenylalanine or tryptophan. The D gene is left open where the match is weak. Clone size appears in some rows only: once, few, many, or a class for an expanded clone.

TRBJ2-1 TRBV27 . many TGTGCCAGCAGTTCGCCGGACAGGGAGGGGAGGGATGAGCAGTTCTTC CASSSPDREGRDEQFF
TRBJ1-3 TRBV18 . few TGTGCCAGCTCACCACCTGAGACAGCTGGAAACACCATATATTTT CASSPPETAGNTIYF
TRBJ1-1 TRBV7-9 . few TGTGCCAGCAGCTTCGCCGGGCCTCTGAACACTGAAGCTTTCTTT CASSFAGPLNTEAFF
TRBJ2-1 TRBV11-2 . many TGTGCCAGCAGCTTGGGTCAGATCTACAATGAGCAGTTCTTC CASSLGQIYNEQFF
TRBJ1-2 TRBV24-1 . few TGTGCCACCAGTGATTTGCAGGCAGGGGAGCATGGCTACACCTTC CATSDLQAGEHGYTF
TRBJ2-1 TRBV6-2/TRBV6-3 . few TGTGCCAGCAGTTACTTCTCCTACAATGAGCAGTTCTTC CASSYFSYNEQFF
TRBJ2-7 TRBV6-6 . many TGTGCCAGCAGTTACACGGCCAGTAGCTCCTACGAGCAGTACTTC CASSYTASSSYEQYF
TRBJ2-5 TRBV20-1 . few TGCAGTGCTTCCTTAGGATGGTACCAAGAGACCCAGTACTTC CSASLGWYQETQYF
TRBJ1-2 TRBV19 . few TGTGCCAGTACCCCGATCCTGGGAGGCGGCTACACCTTC CASTPILGGGYTF
TRBJ1-5 TRBV20-1 . . TGCAGTACTAGAAAGAGGAAGGGTTCTCTCGGCAATCAGCCCCAGCATTTT CSTRKRKGSLGNQPQHF
TRBJ2-1 TRBV3-1 TRBD2 . TGTGCCAGCAGCCAAGGAGGGACTAGCGGGGGGGCCGATGAGCAGTTCTTC CASSQGGTSGGADEQFF
TRBJ1-2 TRBV5-1 . many TGCGCCAGCAGCCCTCAGGAAGACTATGGCTACACCTTC CASSPQEDYGYTF
TRBJ1-5 TRBV6-1 TRBD1 many TGTGCCAGCAGCACCGGGACAGGGACTCAGCCCCAGCATTTT CASSTGTGTQPQHF
TRBJ2-7 TRBV20-1 . once TGCAGTGCCATAGCCACCCCTCCGTACGAGCAGTACTTC CSAIATPPYEQYF
TRBJ1-1 TRBV11-2 . many TGTGCCAGCAGCTTAGCTGGGGCCCTGAACACTGAAGCTTTCTTT CASSLAGALNTEAFF
TRBJ2-1 TRBV29-1 TRBD2 many TGCAGCGTTGATCCTAGCGGGGGGCGTAGTGAGCAGTTCTTC CSVDPSGGRSEQFF
TRBJ1-5 TRBV11-2 . many TGTGCCAGCAGCTTAGAAAGGTCCCAGCCCCAGCATTTT CASSLERSQPQHF
TRBJ2-1 TRBV7-3 TRBD1 once TGTGCCAGCAGCCACACAGGGGGGACCTACAATGAGCAGTTCTTC CASSHTGGTYNEQFF
TRBJ1-1 TRBV5-1 . many TGCGCCAGCAGCTTGGCCCGGAGTATGAACACTGAAGCTTTCTTT CASSLARSMNTEAFF
TRBJ1-2 TRBV20-1 . few TGCAGTGCCCGGACCGGGGGCGATGGCTACACCTTC CSARTGGDGYTF
TRBJ2-1 TRBV5-1 . few TGCGCCAGCAGCTTCCAACAGGGCTACAATGAGCAGTTCTTC CASSFQQGYNEQFF
TRBJ1-2 TRBV5-6 . few TGTGCCAGCAGCTTGTGGCCCTCACAGGGTAACTATGGCTACACCTTC CASSLWPSQGNYGYTF
TRBJ1-1 TRBV7-2 TRBD1 few TGTGCCAGCAGCTTACGGGCCTGGGACAGCTCCTTGAACACTGAAGCTTTCTTT CASSLRAWDSSLNTEAFF
TRBJ2-1 TRBV7-8 . few TGTGCCAGCAGCTCGATACAGCTGAACTCCTACAATGAGCAGTTCTTC CASSSIQLNSYNEQFF
TRBJ1-4 TRBV28 . . TGTGCCAGCAGTCTAAACCCAAATCGACTCGGGGAAAAACTGCTTTTT CASSLNPNRLGEKLLF
TRBJ2-3 TRBV3-1 . many TGTGCCAGCACAGGCAGGGGTAATACGCAGTATTTT CASTGRGNTQYF
TRBJ1-1 TRBV5-1 TRBD1 many TGCGCCAGCAGCTTGGTTGGCCAGGGGGCCTCTGAAGCTTTCTTT CASSLVGQGASEAFF
TRBJ1-1 TRBV3-1 . many TGTGCCAGCGGAAACTACAGGGCAGTGAACACTGAAGCTTTCTTT CASGNYRAVNTEAFF
TRBJ1-1 TRBV19 . . TGTGCCAGTAGTATTCCCGTCGAAAGGGAAGCTTTCTTT CASSIPVEREAFF
TRBJ2-1 TRBV12-3/TRBV12-4 TRBD2 many TGTGCCAGCAGTTCTCCACTAGCGGGAAACAATGAGCAGTTCTTC CASSSPLAGNNEQFF
TRBJ1-4 TRBV5-1 TRBD1 many TGCGCCAGCTCCCAGGGGGCAGGTGAAAAACTGTTTTTT CASSQGAGEKLFF
TRBJ2-2 TRBV12-3/TRBV12-4 TRBD2 few TGTGCCAGCAGTTTATATAGCGGGGGGACGAACACCGGGGAGCTGTTTTTT CASSLYSGGTNTGELFF
TRBJ1-4 TRBV20-1 . many TGCAGTGCTAGTATCGGGCCTACAACTAATGAAAAACTGTTTTTT CSASIGPTTNEKLFF
TRBJ2-7 TRBV11-2 TRBD2 many TGTGCCAGCAGCTTAGATGCTAGCGGGGGACCATACGAGCAGTACTTC CASSLDASGGPYEQYF
TRBJ2-5 TRBV5-1 . . TGCGCCAGCAGCTTGGACGGCGGGGGCGAGGAGACCCAGTACTTC CASSLDGGGEETQYF
TRBJ1-5 TRBV9 . . TGTGCCAGCAGCGTATCCGGGGAATGGAGCCCCCAGCATTTT CASSVSGEWSPQHF
TRBJ2-3 TRBV6-6 . many TGTGCCAGCAGTTACGACACAGATACGCAGTATTTT CASSYDTDTQYF
TRBJ1-5 TRBV10-3 . . TGTGCCATCAGTGAGCAGGGAGGGGGCAATCAGCCCCAGCATTTT CAISEQGGGNQPQHF
TRBJ1-6 TRBV2 . many TGTGCCAGCAGAGCCGGGACCTCGTATAATTCACCCCTCCACTTT CASRAGTSYNSPLHF